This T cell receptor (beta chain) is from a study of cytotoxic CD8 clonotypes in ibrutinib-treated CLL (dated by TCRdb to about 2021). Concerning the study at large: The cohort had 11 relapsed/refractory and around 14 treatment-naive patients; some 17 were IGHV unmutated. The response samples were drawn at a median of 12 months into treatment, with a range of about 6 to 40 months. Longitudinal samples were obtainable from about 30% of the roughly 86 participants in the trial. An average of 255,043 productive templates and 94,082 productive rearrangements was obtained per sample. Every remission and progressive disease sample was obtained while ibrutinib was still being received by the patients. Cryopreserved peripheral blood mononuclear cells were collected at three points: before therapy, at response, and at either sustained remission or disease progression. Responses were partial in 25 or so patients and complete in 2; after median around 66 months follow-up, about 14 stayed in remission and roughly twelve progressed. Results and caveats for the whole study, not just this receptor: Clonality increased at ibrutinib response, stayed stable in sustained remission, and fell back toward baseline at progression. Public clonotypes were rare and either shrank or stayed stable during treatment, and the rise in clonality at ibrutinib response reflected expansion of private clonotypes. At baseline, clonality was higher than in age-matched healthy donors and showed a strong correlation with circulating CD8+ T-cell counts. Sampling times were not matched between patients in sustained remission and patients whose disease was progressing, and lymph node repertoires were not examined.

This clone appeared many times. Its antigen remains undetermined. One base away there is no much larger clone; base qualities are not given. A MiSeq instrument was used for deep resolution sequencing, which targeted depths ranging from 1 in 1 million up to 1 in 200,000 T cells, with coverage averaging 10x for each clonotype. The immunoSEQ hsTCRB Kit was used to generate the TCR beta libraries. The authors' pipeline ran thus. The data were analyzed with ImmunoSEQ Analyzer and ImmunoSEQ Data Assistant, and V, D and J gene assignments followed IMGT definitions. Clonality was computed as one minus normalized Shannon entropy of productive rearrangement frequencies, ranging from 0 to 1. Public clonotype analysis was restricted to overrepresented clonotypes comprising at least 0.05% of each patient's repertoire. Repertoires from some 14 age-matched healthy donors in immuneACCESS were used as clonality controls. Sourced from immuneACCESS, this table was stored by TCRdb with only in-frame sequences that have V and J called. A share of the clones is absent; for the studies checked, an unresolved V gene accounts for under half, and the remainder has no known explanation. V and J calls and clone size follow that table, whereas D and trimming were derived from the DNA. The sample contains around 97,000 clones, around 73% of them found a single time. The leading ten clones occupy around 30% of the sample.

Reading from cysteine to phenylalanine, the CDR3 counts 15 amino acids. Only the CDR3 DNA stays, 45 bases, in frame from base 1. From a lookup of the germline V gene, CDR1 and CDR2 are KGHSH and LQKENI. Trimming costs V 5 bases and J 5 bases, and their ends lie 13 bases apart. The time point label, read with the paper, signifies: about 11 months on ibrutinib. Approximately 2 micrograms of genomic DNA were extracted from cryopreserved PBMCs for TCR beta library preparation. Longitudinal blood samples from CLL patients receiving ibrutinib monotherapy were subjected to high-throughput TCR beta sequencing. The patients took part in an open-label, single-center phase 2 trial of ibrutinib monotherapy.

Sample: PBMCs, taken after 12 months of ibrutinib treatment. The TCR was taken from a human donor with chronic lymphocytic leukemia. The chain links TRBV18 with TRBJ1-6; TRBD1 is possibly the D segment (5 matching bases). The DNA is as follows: TGTGCCAGCTCAGCGGGGGGGTTCAATAATTCACCCCTCCACTTT. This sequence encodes CASSAGGFNNSPLHF.